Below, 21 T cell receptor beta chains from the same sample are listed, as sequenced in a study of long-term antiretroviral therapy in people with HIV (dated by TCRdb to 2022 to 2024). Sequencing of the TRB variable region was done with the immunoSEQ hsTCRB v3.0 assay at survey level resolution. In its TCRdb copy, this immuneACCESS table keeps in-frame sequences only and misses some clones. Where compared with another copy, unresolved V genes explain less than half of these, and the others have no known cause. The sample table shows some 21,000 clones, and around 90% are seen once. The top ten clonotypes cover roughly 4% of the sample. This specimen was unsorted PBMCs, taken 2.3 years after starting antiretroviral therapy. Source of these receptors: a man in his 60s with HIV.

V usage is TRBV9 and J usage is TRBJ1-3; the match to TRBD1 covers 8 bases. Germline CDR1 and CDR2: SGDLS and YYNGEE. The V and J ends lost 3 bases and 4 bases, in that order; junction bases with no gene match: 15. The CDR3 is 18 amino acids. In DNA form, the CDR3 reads TGTGCCAGCAGCGGCGGGACAGGAACTACCCTGTGGGGAAACACCATATATTTT. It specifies CASSGGTGTTLWGNTIYF.

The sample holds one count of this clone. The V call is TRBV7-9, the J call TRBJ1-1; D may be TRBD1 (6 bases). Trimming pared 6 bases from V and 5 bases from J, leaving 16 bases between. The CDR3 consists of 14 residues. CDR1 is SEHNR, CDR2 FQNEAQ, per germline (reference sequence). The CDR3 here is CASRKPAGVTEAFF. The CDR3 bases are TGTGCCAGCAGAAAGCCGGCAGGGGTGACTGAAGCTTTCTTT.

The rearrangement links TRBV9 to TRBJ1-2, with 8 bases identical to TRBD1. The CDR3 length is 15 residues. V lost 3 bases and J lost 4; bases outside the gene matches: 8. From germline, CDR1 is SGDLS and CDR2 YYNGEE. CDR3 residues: CASSGAGGDLYGYTF. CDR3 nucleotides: TGTGCCAGCAGCGGGGCAGGGGGCGACCTCTATGGCTACACCTTC. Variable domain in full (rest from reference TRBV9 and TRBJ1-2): DSGVTQTPKHLITATGQRVTLRCSPRSGDLSVYWYQQSLDQGLQFLIQYYNGEERAKGNILERFSAQQFPDLHSELNLSSLELGDSALYFCASSGAGGDLYGYTFGSGTRLTVV.

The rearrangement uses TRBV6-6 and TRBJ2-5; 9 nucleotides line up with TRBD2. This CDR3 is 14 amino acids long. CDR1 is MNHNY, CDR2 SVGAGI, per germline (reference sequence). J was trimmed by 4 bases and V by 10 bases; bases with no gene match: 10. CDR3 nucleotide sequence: TGTGCCACAGAAGTAGCGGGAGAGAGAGAGACCCAGTACTTC. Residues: CATEVAGERETQYF.

The CDR3 region has the DNA TGTGCCAGCTCACCCCAACCAGGAAACACCATATATTTT. This codes for CASSPQPGNTIYF. The rearrangement joins TRBV18 to TRBJ1-3; no reliable D call. The CDR3 is made up of 13 amino acids. Germline-derived CDR1 and CDR2 are KGHSH and LQKENI. V dropped 3 bases and J dropped 4 bases, with 7 bases sitting between them.

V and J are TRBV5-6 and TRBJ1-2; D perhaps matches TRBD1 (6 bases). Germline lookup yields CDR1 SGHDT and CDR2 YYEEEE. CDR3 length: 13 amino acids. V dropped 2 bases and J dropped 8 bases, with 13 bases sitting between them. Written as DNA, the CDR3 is TGTGCCAGCAGCTTCCCTCAGGGGACGGGCTACACCTTC. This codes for CASSFPQGTGYTF.

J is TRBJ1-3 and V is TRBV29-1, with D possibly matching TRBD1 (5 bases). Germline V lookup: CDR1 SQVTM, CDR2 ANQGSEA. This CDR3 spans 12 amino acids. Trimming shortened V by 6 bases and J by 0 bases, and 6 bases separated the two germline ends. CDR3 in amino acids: CSVRDSGNTIYF. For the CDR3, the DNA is TGCAGCGTCAGGGACTCTGGAAACACCATATATTTT.

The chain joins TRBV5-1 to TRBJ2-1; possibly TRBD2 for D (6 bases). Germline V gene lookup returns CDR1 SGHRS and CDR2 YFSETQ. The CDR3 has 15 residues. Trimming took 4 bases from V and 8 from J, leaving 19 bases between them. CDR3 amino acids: CASSALGGEWDEQFF. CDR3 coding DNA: TGCGCCAGCAGCGCCCTTGGAGGGGAGTGGGATGAGCAGTTCTTC.

Here the CDR3 DNA reads TGTGCCAGCAGCTCCCTATCCCAGTACTTC. Protein sequence: CASSSLSQYF. The V gene is TRBV5-7, the J gene TRBJ2-5; D ambiguous. TRBV5-7 is reported as an ORF; its role is uncertain. Between the trimmed V and J ends, which lost 3 bases and 9 bases, there was a span of 6 bases. This CDR3 is 10 amino acids long.

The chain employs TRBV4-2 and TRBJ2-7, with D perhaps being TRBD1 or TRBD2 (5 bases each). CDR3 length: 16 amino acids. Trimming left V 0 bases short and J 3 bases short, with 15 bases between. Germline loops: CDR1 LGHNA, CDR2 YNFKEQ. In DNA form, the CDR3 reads TGTGCCAGCAGCCAAGATCTGGGGACGGTAGACTACGAGCAGTACTTC. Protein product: CASSQDLGTVDYEQYF.

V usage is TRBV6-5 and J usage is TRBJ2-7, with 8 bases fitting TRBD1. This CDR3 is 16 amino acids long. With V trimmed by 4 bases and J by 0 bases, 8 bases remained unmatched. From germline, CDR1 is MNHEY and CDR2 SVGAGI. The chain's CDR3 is CASSLGDRGLSYEQYF. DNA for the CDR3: TGTGCCAGCAGTTTAGGAGACAGGGGCCTCTCCTACGAGCAGTACTTC.

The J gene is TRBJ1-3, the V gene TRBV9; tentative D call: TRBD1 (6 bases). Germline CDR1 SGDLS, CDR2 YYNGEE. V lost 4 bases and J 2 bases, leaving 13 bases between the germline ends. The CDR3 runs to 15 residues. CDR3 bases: TGTGCCAGCAGCCCCCGGGCAGGGGCTGGAAACACCATATATTTT. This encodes CASSPRAGAGNTIYF. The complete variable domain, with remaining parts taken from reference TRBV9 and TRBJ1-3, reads DSGVTQTPKHLITATGQRVTLRCSPRSGDLSVYWYQQSLDQGLQFLIQYYNGEERAKGNILERFSAQQFPDLHSELNLSSLELGDSALYFCASSPRAGAGNTIYFGEGSWLTVV.

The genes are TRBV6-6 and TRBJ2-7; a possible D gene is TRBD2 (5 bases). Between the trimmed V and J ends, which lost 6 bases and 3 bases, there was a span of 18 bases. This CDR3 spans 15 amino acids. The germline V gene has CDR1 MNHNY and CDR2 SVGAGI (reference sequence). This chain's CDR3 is CASRNSAGNNYEQYF. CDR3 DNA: TGTGCCAGCAGAAATTCTGCGGGCAACAACTACGAGCAGTACTTC.

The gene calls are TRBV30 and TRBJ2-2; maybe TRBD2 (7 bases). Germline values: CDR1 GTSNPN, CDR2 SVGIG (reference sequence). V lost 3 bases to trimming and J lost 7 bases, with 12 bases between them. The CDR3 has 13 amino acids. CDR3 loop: CAWSQRDNGELFF. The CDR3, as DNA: TGTGCCTGGAGCCAGCGGGACAACGGGGAGCTGTTTTTT.

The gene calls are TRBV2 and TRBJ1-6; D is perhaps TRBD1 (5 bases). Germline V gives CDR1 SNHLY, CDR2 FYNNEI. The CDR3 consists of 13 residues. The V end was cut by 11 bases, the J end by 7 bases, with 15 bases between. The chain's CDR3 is CALSTEGNSPLHF. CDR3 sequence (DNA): TGTGCCTTATCGACAGAGGGGAATTCACCCCTCCACTTT. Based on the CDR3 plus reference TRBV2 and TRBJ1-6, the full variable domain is EPEVTQTPSHQVTQMGQEVILRCVPISNHLYFYWYRQILGQKVEFLVSFYNNEISEKSEIFDDQFSVERPDGSNFTLKIRSTKLEDSAMYFCALSTEGNSPLHFGNGTRLTVT.

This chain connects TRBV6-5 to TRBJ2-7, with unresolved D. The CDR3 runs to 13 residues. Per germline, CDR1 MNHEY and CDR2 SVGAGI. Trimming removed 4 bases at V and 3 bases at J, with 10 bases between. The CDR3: CASSSPVRYEQYF. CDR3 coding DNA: TGTGCCAGCAGTTCCCCGGTCCGCTACGAGCAGTACTTC.

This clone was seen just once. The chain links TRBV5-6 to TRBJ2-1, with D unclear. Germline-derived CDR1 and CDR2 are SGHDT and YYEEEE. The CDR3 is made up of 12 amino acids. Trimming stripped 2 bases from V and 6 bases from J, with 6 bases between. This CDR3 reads CASSFLLNEQFF. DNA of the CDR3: TGTGCCAGCAGCTTCCTTCTCAATGAGCAGTTCTTC. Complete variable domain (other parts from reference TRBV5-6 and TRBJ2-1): DAGVTQSPTHLIKTRGQQVTLRCSPKSGHDTVSWYQQALGQGPQFIFQYYEEEERQRGNFPDRFSGHQFPNYSSELNVNALLLGDSALYLCASSFLLNEQFFGPGTRLTVL.

The CDR3 spells CASRQTPNYGYTF. DNA of the CDR3: TGTGCCAGCAGGCAAACTCCTAACTATGGCTACACCTTC. The chain links TRBV6-4 to TRBJ1-2, with D unresolved. Germline CDR1 is MRHNA and CDR2 is SNTAGT. CDR3 length: 13 residues. Trimming cost V 6 bases and J 0 bases, with 8 bases left between them.

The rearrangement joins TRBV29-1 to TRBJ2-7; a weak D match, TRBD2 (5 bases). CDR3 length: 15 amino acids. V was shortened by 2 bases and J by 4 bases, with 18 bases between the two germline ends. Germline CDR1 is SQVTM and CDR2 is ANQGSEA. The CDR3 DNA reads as TGCAGCGTTGAACGCCTTAAGAGAGGGAAATACGAGCAGTACTTC. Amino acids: CSVERLKRGKYEQYF.

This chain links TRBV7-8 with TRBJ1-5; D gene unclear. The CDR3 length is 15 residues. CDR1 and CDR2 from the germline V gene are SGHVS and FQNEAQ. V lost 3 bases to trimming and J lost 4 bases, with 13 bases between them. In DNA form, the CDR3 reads TGTGCCAGCAGCTTCTCCCGCAGGACTAATCAGCCCCAGCATTTT. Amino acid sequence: CASSFSRRTNQPQHF.

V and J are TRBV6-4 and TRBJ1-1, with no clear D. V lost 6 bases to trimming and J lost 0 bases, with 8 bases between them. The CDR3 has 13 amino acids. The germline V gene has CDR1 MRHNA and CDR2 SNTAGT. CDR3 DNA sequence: TGTGCCAGCAGCATAAATCTGAACACTGAAGCTTTCTTT. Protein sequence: CASSINLNTEAFF.